What follows describes a single TCR beta chain. Original processing methods: It was from reference gene primer amplification that nucleated cell counts were estimated. The repertoire was sequenced with immunoSEQ multiplex PCR; TCRdb's copy has only in-frame clones and lacks some. From that table come the V and J calls and clone size; the DNA was used to work out D and trimming. The data hold around 51,000 clones, with roughly 85% observed a single time. The data were obtained in a study of blood T cell repertoires in COVID-19. About the study: The origin of the acute and convalescent COVID-19 samples was the United States, Italy and Spain. PBMCs, B-cell-depleted T cells, or T cells were the source of the cDNA or gDNA that made up the material.

CDR1 GTSNPN and CDR2 SVGIG come from the germline V gene (reference sequence). The CDR3 spans 12 residues. The V gene lost 4 bases and the J gene lost 8 bases, with 12 bases spanning the gap. The gene calls are TRBV30 and TRBJ2-1, with D uncertain. Input material: peripheral blood. The clonotype comes from a woman of 80 years or more with acute or convalescent COVID-19. The CDR3 loop is CAWKPGPYEQFF. CDR3 nucleotide sequence: TGTGCCTGGAAACCCGGTCCGTATGAGCAGTTCTTC. The variable domain in full, with the rest retrieved from reference TRBV30 and TRBJ2-1, is SQTIHQWPATLVQPVGSPLSLECTVEGTSNPNLYWYRQAAGRGLQLLFYSVGIGQISSEVPQNLSASRPQDRQFILSSKKLLLSDSGFYLCAWKPGPYEQFFGPGTRLTVL.